These 18 T cell receptor beta chains originate from one sample sequenced in a study of Ad26.COV2.S vaccination and SARS-CoV-2 variants. The method was immunoSEQ multiplex PCR; TCRdb's version includes in-frame clones alone and lacks a portion of them. In the table there are 85,000 to 95,000 clones, roughly 85% of which are singletons. The source was peripheral blood, collected after recovery from COVID-19. Every receptor here comes from a human donor who had recovered from COVID-19.

The chain uses TRBV20-1 and TRBJ2-2; D not resolved. The CDR3 length is 11 residues. CDR1 is DFQATT, CDR2 SNEGSKA, per germline (reference sequence). V was pared by 6 bases and J by 5 bases, with 7 bases between. The DNA of the CDR3 is TGCAGTGCCCTATGGACCGGGGAGCTGTTTTTT. Its translation is CSALWTGELFF.

The chain combines TRBV5-6 with TRBJ2-7, with D perhaps TRBD1 (6 bases). V was trimmed by 2 bases and J by 2 bases, leaving 11 bases between them. This CDR3 region has 14 residues. CDR1 SGHDT and CDR2 YYEEEE come from the germline V gene. CDR3 nucleotides: TGTGCCAGCAGCTTAGGACAGTCAGCCTACGAGCAGTACTTC. As protein: CASSLGQSAYEQYF.

V gene TRBV28 combines with J gene TRBJ2-7; D gene uncertain. The CDR3 is 14 amino acids. Germline CDR1 MDHEN, CDR2 SYDVKM. V dropped 0 bases and J dropped 6 bases, with 12 bases sitting between them. CDR3 nucleotide sequence: TGTGCCAGCAGTTTATGGGATAAGGGCCGCGAGCAGTACTTC. This gives the protein CASSLWDKGREQYF.

CDR3 nucleotides: TGCGCCAGCAGCTTGGCCGGTCTGGCGGGGAACACTGAAGCTTTCTTT. Amino acid sequence: CASSLAGLAGNTEAFF. The gene calls are TRBV5-1 and TRBJ1-1; D remains ambiguous. V was trimmed by 0 bases and J by 1 base, leaving 13 bases between them. Germline values: CDR1 SGHRS, CDR2 YFSETQ. CDR3 length equals 16 residues.

The chain links TRBV12-3 or TRBV12-4 to TRBJ1-2; D remains unclear. V lost 4 bases and J lost 8, with 14 bases in between. The CDR3 loop spans 13 amino acids. This CDR3 reads CASSSTVSRGYTF. CDR3 nucleotides: TGTGCCAGCAGTTCAACAGTCTCTCGGGGCTACACCTTC.

CDR3 in amino acids: CSAGRNTEAFF. The CDR3 DNA sequence: TGCAGCGCGGGCAGGAACACTGAAGCTTTCTTT. The J gene is TRBJ1-1, the V gene TRBV29-1, with D unresolved. Germline CDR1 is SQVTM and CDR2 is ANQGSEA. Deletions cut 7 bases from V and 1 base from J, with 7 bases between. The CDR3 totals 11 residues. Full variable domain (outside the CDR3, taken from reference TRBV29-1 and TRBJ1-1): SAVISQKPSRDICQRGTSLTIQCQVDSQVTMMFWYRQQPGQSLTLIATANQGSEATYESGFVIDKFPISRPNLTFSTLTVSNMSPEDSSIYLCSAGRNTEAFFGQGTRLTVV.

The chain couples TRBV5-6 to TRBJ1-5; D remains unclear. Germline V gene lookup returns CDR1 SGHDT and CDR2 YYEEEE. V shed 2 bases and J shed 7 bases, with 10 bases lying between them. The CDR3 totals 13 residues. Here the CDR3 DNA reads TGTGCCAGCAGCTTTACCGACGGGCAGCCCCAGCATTTT. Residues: CASSFTDGQPQHF.

The chain couples TRBV6-6 to TRBJ1-3; D unresolved. The V end lost 2 bases, the J end lost 2 bases, and 10 bases lay between the germline ends. This CDR3 is built from 15 residues. Germline values: CDR1 MNHNY, CDR2 SVGAGI (reference sequence). Here the CDR3 reads CASSYSPRPGNTIYF. DNA of the CDR3: TGTGCCAGCAGTTACAGTCCCAGGCCTGGAAACACCATATATTTT.

The chain carries TRBV4-2 and TRBJ2-1, with 9 bases aligning to TRBD2. Trimming cost V 5 bases and J 5 bases; bases outside gene matches: 13. The CDR3 contains 17 residues. Germline V lookup: CDR1 LGHNA, CDR2 YNFKEQ. CDR3 in DNA: TGTGCCAGCAGCTCTGCCGGGCTAGCGGGATATGACAATGAGCAGTTCTTC. Encoded protein: CASSSAGLAGYDNEQFF.

The chain carries TRBV28 and TRBJ2-1; 7 bases align to TRBD2. The trim removed 6 bases at V and 4 bases at J, leaving 15 bases unmatched. The CDR3 sequence is 17 residues long. From germline, CDR1 is MDHEN and CDR2 SYDVKM. The chain's CDR3 is CASSSRGGAGEYNEQFF. In DNA, the CDR3 is TGTGCCAGCAGCTCACGTGGAGGGGCGGGAGAGTACAATGAGCAGTTCTTC.

The chain employs TRBV6-5 and TRBJ1-4; 8 positions agree with TRBD1. This CDR3 region has 14 residues. The V gene's germline CDR1 is MNHEY and CDR2 SVGAGI. The V segment lost 4 bases and the J segment 7 bases; nucleotides outside the gene matches: 5. DNA for the CDR3: TGTGCCAGCAGTTCGGACAGGGCAAGTGAAAAACTGTTTTTT. The encoded protein is CASSSDRASEKLFF.

The CDR3 nucleotides read TGTGCCACCAGCGGAATGAAGAGTACAGGCTACAATGAGCAGTTCTTC. Its translation is CATSGMKSTGYNEQFF. The V and J genes are TRBV24-1 and TRBJ2-1; D is perhaps TRBD1 (5 bases). This CDR3 is 16 amino acids long. Between the trimmed V and J ends, which lost 7 bases and 3 bases, there was a span of 18 bases. CDR1 KGHDR and CDR2 SFDVKD come from the germline V gene.

The CDR3 DNA reads as TGTGCCAGCAGCTTCCCGATTGGCACCATATATTTT. This translates into CASSFPIGTIYF. The chain uses TRBV7-3 and TRBJ1-3; no clear D gene. The CDR3 loop spans 12 amino acids. V was shortened by 3 bases and J by 9 bases, with 9 bases between the two germline ends. CDR1 and CDR2 from the germline V gene are SGHTA and FQGTGA. The full variable domain, in which reference TRBV7-3 and TRBJ1-3 provide the parts outside the CDR3, is GAGVSQTPSNKVTEKGKYVELRCDPISGHTALYWYRQSLGQGPEFLIYFQGTGAADDSGLPNDRFFAVRPEGSVSTLKIQRTERGDSAVYLCASSFPIGTIYFGEGSWLTVV.

This clone was observed a handful of times. This chain joins TRBV11-1 and TRBJ2-5; 8 nucleotides line up with TRBD1. This CDR3 has 15 residues. CDR1 and CDR2 (germline): SGHAT, FQDESV (reference sequence). The trim removed 5 bases at V and 3 bases at J, leaving 8 bases unmatched. CDR3 region: CASSILQGGEETQYF. The CDR3 nucleotides are TGTGCCAGCAGCATACTACAGGGGGGCGAAGAGACCCAGTACTTC. Full variable domain (outside the CDR3, taken from reference TRBV11-1 and TRBJ2-5): EAEVAQSPRYKITEKSQAVAFWCDPISGHATLYWYRQILGQGPELLVQFQDESVVDDSQLPKDRFSAERLKGVDSTLKIQPAELGDSAMYLCASSILQGGEETQYFGPGTRLLVL.

The chain is built from TRBV4-3 and TRBJ2-4, with D uncertain. The CDR3 contains 14 residues. Trimming stripped 1 base from V and 2 bases from J, with 6 bases between. Germline CDR1 is LGHNA and CDR2 is YSLEER. CDR3 region: CASSQGLTKNIQYF. The CDR3 region has the DNA TGCGCCAGCAGCCAAGGTCTTACCAAAAACATTCAGTACTTC.

The genes are TRBV20-1 and TRBJ1-1; tentatively, D is TRBD1 (5 bases). The CDR3 is 11 amino acids. V was trimmed by 6 bases and J by 6 bases, leaving 11 bases between them. Germline V gene lookup returns CDR1 DFQATT and CDR2 SNEGSKA (reference sequence). The CDR3 protein is CSAPLGPEAFF. The CDR3, as DNA: TGCAGTGCACCTCTGGGGCCTGAAGCTTTCTTT.

The gene calls are TRBV7-2 and TRBJ2-6; weak D call: TRBD2 (5 bases). V was pared by 2 bases and J by 3 bases, with 8 bases between. Germline lookup yields CDR1 SGHTA and CDR2 FQGNSA. The CDR3 is 15 amino acids. In nucleotides, the CDR3 is TGTGCCAGCAGCTTACGGGGTGTTGGGGCCAACGTCCTGACTTTC. This encodes CASSLRGVGANVLTF.

The chain couples TRBV6-5 to TRBJ2-7, with 8 bases aligning to TRBD1. V was clipped by 6 bases and J by 0 bases; unmatched bases: 4. The CDR3 covers 14 residues. The germline V gene has CDR1 MNHEY and CDR2 SVGAGI. CDR3 bases: TGTGCCAGCAGCCCACAGGGGGGCTCCTACGAGCAGTACTTC. Amino acids: CASSPQGGSYEQYF.